One sample yielded the 27 T cell receptor beta chains listed below, sequenced in a study of blood T cell repertoires in COVID-19. Sequencing used immunoSEQ multiplex PCR; TCRdb keeps in-frame clones, though not all of them. The repertoire holds 150,000 to 200,000 clones, with around 83% as singletons. The sequenced sample was peripheral blood. Receptors originate from a man aged 18 to 29 with acute or convalescent COVID-19.

The CDR3 region is CASNALLTHQPQHF. CDR3 nucleotide sequence: TGTGCCAGCAACGCTCTTCTAACCCATCAGCCCCAGCATTTT. V is TRBV2 and J is TRBJ1-5; D remains ambiguous. V was pared by 7 bases and J by 5 bases, with 15 bases between. Germline assignment: CDR1 SNHLY and CDR2 FYNNEI. The CDR3 is 14 residues long. Full variable domain (outside the CDR3, taken from reference TRBV2 and TRBJ1-5): EPEVTQTPSHQVTQMGQEVILRCVPISNHLYFYWYRQILGQKVEFLVSFYNNEISEKSEIFDDQFSVERPDGSNFTLKIRSTKLEDSAMYFCASNALLTHQPQHFGDGTRLSIL.

V gene TRBV30 combines with J gene TRBJ1-6, with 7 bases fitting TRBD1. Trimming took 4 bases from V and 7 from J; bases not matched to a gene: 7. CDR1 GTSNPN and CDR2 SVGIG come from the germline V gene (reference sequence). This CDR3 is built from 14 residues. This CDR3 reads CAWNRQGGNSPLHF. Written as DNA, the CDR3 is TGTGCCTGGAATCGACAGGGCGGGAATTCACCCCTCCACTTT.

This chain joins TRBV5-4 and TRBJ1-2; D not resolved. Germline V gene sequence: CDR1 SGHNT, CDR2 YYREEE (reference sequence). V gave up 0 bases and J gave up 4 bases, with 10 bases separating them. CDR3 length: 14 residues. CDR3 DNA: TGTGCCAGCAGCTTGGACAGAGGGCTCTATGGCTACACCTTC. It yields the protein CASSLDRGLYGYTF.

This chain joins TRBV6-2 or TRBV6-3 and TRBJ2-5; 12 bases fit TRBD2. The CDR3 loop spans 15 amino acids. CDR1 and CDR2 (germline): MNHEY, SVGEGT. V shed 4 bases and J 5 bases; nucleotides not matched to a gene: 5. The CDR3 DNA sequence: TGTGCCAGCAGTTCCCTAGCGGGGGGGCTGGAGACCCAGTACTTC. This sequence encodes CASSSLAGGLETQYF.

In DNA form, the CDR3 reads TGTGCCAGCAGCAGTGGACAGGGGAGACCCAATCAGCCCCAGCATTTT. The encoded protein is CASSSGQGRPNQPQHF. The rearrangement links TRBV5-8 to TRBJ1-5; 9 bases fit TRBD1. The V gene end was trimmed by 4 bases and the J gene end by 3 bases; junction bases not matched to a gene: 8. Germline V gene sequence: CDR1 SGHTS, CDR2 YDEGEE. The CDR3 loop spans 16 amino acids.

This clone was counted only a few times. The chain couples TRBV4-1 to TRBJ2-7, with a possible D match to TRBD2 (6 bases). V gave up 2 bases and J gave up 4 bases, with 15 bases separating them. Looked up from germline, CDR1 is MGHRA and CDR2 is YSYEKL. The CDR3 length is 15 residues. CDR3 sequence (DNA): TGCGCCAGCAGCCAATTCGGAGGGGCTGGATACGAGCAGTACTTC. It is translated as CASSQFGGAGYEQYF.

The count of this clone is one. The V gene is TRBV25-1, the J gene TRBJ1-3; D ambiguous. Germline V gene data show CDR1 as MGHDK and CDR2 as SYGVNS. The CDR3 totals 14 residues. Between the trimmed V and J ends, which lost 6 bases and 4 bases, there was a span of 13 bases. DNA for the CDR3: TGTGCCAGCAGGCTGGCTGGGCCCGGAAACACCATATATTTT. It codes for CASRLAGPGNTIYF. The whole variable domain, filled in from reference TRBV25-1 and TRBJ1-3, reads EADIYQTPRYLVIGTGKKITLECSQTMGHDKMYWYQQDPGMELHLIHYSYGVNSTEKGDLSSESTVSRIRTEHFPLTLESARPSHTSQYLCASRLAGPGNTIYFGEGSWLTVV.

The V gene is TRBV7-2, the J gene TRBJ1-2; D might be TRBD1 (5 bases). Trimming stripped 2 bases from V and 8 bases from J, with 12 bases between. The germline gives CDR1 SGHTA, CDR2 FQGNSA. This CDR3 has 13 residues. CDR3 DNA sequence: TGTGCCAGCAGCTTACAGGGTTTTGGAGGCTACACCTTC. Translated: CASSLQGFGGYTF.

About this clone: This specimen includes other DNA sequences encoding the same CDR3. This chain joins TRBV5-1 and TRBJ1-1; no definite D call. Trimming left V 0 bases short and J 5 bases short, with 11 bases between. Looked up from germline, CDR1 is SGHRS and CDR2 is YFSETQ. This CDR3 is 14 amino acids long. The CDR3 region has the DNA TGCGCCAGCAGCTTGGATCGAGGGAATACTGAAGCTTTCTTT. Translated, it gives CASSLDRGNTEAFF.

The V gene is TRBV7-8, the J gene TRBJ1-6; no reliable D call. With 5 bases removed from V and 8 bases from J, the gap between germline ends came to 16 bases. This CDR3 region has 15 residues. The germline V gene has CDR1 SGHVS and CDR2 FQNEAQ. The CDR3 DNA reads as TGTGCCAGCAGCCCAGGATCGTTTACACATTCACCCCTCCACTTT. As protein: CASSPGSFTHSPLHF. Drawing the rest from reference TRBV7-8 and TRBJ1-6, the complete variable domain is GAGVSQSPRYKVAKRGQDVALRCDPISGHVSLFWYQQALGQGPEFLTYFQNEAQLDKSGLPSDRFFAERPEGSVSTLKIQRTQQEDSAVYLCASSPGSFTHSPLHFGNGTRLTVT.

The rearrangement links TRBV7-6 to TRBJ2-1; 8 bases agree with TRBD1. J lost 0 bases, V lost 4 bases, and 11 bases had no gene match. Germline lookup yields CDR1 SGHVS and CDR2 FNYEAQ. The CDR3 runs 18 residues. The CDR3 sequence is CASSSEPDRGDSYNEQFF. As DNA, the CDR3 is TGTGCCAGCAGCTCGGAACCTGACAGGGGAGACTCCTACAATGAGCAGTTCTTC. The complete variable domain, with remaining parts taken from reference TRBV7-6 and TRBJ2-1, reads GAGVSQSPRYKVTKRGQDVALRCDPISGHVSLYWYRQALGQGPEFLTYFNYEAQQDKSGLPNDRFSAERPEGSISTLTIQRTEQRDSAMYRCASSSEPDRGDSYNEQFFGPGTRLTVL.

V gene TRBV6-6 combines with J gene TRBJ2-7; weak D call: TRBD1 (6 bases). Trimming cost V 6 bases and J 5 bases, with 14 bases left between them. This CDR3 is 13 amino acids long. Germline-derived CDR1 and CDR2 are MNHNY and SVGAGI (reference sequence). DNA for the CDR3: TGTGCCAGCAGGCCCACAGGGTCCCACGAGCAGTACGTC. Encoded protein: CASRPTGSHEQYV.

This chain uses TRBV23-1 with TRBJ1-5, with 12 bases lining up with TRBD1. TRBV23-1 is treated as an ORF (open reading frame) with a function not yet certain. The V segment lost 2 bases and the J segment 6 bases; nucleotides outside the gene matches: 14. This CDR3 has 19 amino acids. DNA of the CDR3: TGCGCCAGCAGTCAACGCACGCTCGGGACAGGGGGCCTCATTCAGCCCCAGCATTTT. Amino acid sequence: CASSQRTLGTGGLIQPQHF.

The chain has TRBV11-2 and TRBJ1-3, with D maybe TRBD1 (5 bases). Per the germline V gene, CDR1 is SGHAT and CDR2 is FQNNGV. The V and J ends lost 1 base and 2 bases respectively, with 15 bases between them. The CDR3 is made up of 17 amino acids. The CDR3 spells CASSLGLAGITGNTIYF. CDR3 DNA: TGTGCCAGCAGCTTAGGCCTCGCAGGGATCACTGGAAACACCATATATTTT.

The chain combines TRBV5-1 with TRBJ2-7; maybe TRBD1 (5 bases). This CDR3 is built from 15 residues. CDR1 is SGHRS and CDR2 is YFSETQ in the germline V gene. Trimming left V 0 bases short and J 4 bases short, with 14 bases between. This CDR3 reads CASSLVQVPLYEQYV. CDR3 nucleotide sequence: TGCGCCAGCAGCTTGGTACAGGTCCCCCTTTACGAGCAGTACGTC.

The gene calls are TRBV7-2 and TRBJ2-3; D call uncertain. V lost 3 bases and J lost 3, with 19 bases in between. Looked up from germline, CDR1 is SGHTA and CDR2 is FQGNSA. The CDR3 covers 17 residues. The CDR3 sequence is CASSLPTLSASTDTQYF. CDR3 nucleotide sequence: TGTGCCAGCAGCTTGCCCACCTTAAGCGCCTCTACAGATACGCAGTATTTT.

With regard to this clone: The identical CDR3 is also encoded by other nucleotide sequences in the sample. The rearrangement uses TRBV19 and TRBJ2-7; 9 bases align to TRBD1. The CDR3 contains 15 residues. V lost 6 bases to trimming and J lost 0 bases; unmatched junction nucleotides: 6. Germline V gene sequence: CDR1 LNHDA, CDR2 SQIVND (reference sequence). The CDR3 protein is CASSIGQGNSYEQYF. The CDR3 coding sequence is TGTGCCAGTAGCATCGGACAGGGGAACTCCTACGAGCAGTACTTC.

The rearrangement uses TRBV2 and TRBJ1-2, with 11 bases matching TRBD1. Germline V gives CDR1 SNHLY, CDR2 FYNNEI. J was trimmed by 7 bases and V by 6 bases; bases with no gene match: 13. The CDR3 runs to 16 residues. The CDR3 DNA reads TGTGCCAGCAGAAACCAACTCGCCGGGACAGGGGGTGGCTACACCTTC. Its translation: CASRNQLAGTGGGYTF.

Remarks on this clone: One end of the junction fails to match germline, which may point to a read error. The chain couples TRBV7-8 to TRBJ2-2; D assignment may be TRBD1 or TRBD2 (5 bases each). This CDR3 is 13 amino acids long. CDR1 and CDR2 from the germline V gene are SGHVS and FQNEAQ. DNA of the CDR3: TGTGCCGGCAGGGAGTTCGGGACCGGGGAGCTGTTTTTT. It is translated as CAGREFGTGELFF.

This rearrangement joins TRBV19 to TRBJ1-1; 9 bases agree with TRBD1. Germline lookup yields CDR1 LNHDA and CDR2 SQIVND (reference sequence). There are 15 residues in the CDR3. V dropped 5 bases and J dropped 3; count of bases not matched to a gene: 7. CDR3 sequence reads: CASSPRTGEYTEAFF. CDR3 bases: TGTGCCAGTAGTCCAAGGACAGGGGAGTACACTGAAGCTTTCTTT.

In this sample, this clone turned up once. This chain joins TRBV15 and TRBJ1-4, with TRBD1 matching 7 bases. Germline trimming cut 0 bases from V and 7 bases from J; bases unmatched to any gene: 5. The CDR3 loop spans 15 amino acids. The germline CDR1 and CDR2 sequences are LNHNV and YYDKDF (reference sequence). The CDR3 DNA sequence: TGTGCCACCAGCAGAGAACAGGGGAGAGTTGAAAAACTGTTTTTT. It translates to CATSREQGRVEKLFF.

The J gene is TRBJ1-1, the V gene TRBV28, with D possibly matching TRBD1 (5 bases). The CDR3 spans 17 residues. Trimming took off 6 bases at V and 2 bases at J, with 22 bases between the two ends. Germline assignment: CDR1 MDHEN and CDR2 SYDVKM. This CDR3 is CASRSLHADKHNTEAFF. The CDR3 coding sequence is TGTGCCAGCAGATCGCTCCACGCGGACAAGCATAACACTGAAGCTTTCTTT.

CDR3 region: CASSVHKGTGGEKLFF. The CDR3 nucleotides read TGTGCCAGCAGTGTCCATAAGGGGACAGGTGGAGAAAAACTGTTTTTT. The J gene is TRBJ1-4, the V gene TRBV6-1; 8 bases are a match to TRBD1. Per germline, CDR1 MNHNS and CDR2 SASEGT. This CDR3 has 16 amino acids. J gave up 8 bases and V 4 bases, and 12 bases lay outside the gene matches.

The V gene is TRBV19, the J gene TRBJ1-4, with D maybe TRBD1 (6 bases). Between the trimmed V and J ends, which lost 5 bases and 12 bases, there was a span of 16 bases. The germline CDR1 and CDR2 sequences are LNHDA and SQIVND (reference sequence). This CDR3 spans 13 amino acids. As DNA, the CDR3 is TGTGCCAGTAGTTTCCGGACAGCCGACGAACTGTTTTTT. Translation gives CASSFRTADELFF.

This rearrangement joins TRBV12-3 or TRBV12-4 to TRBJ1-5; D gene uncertain. The CDR3 is made up of 13 amino acids. The ends were cut back, 3 bases at V and 0 bases at J, with 3 bases in the middle. The CDR3 sequence: CASSFNSNQPQHF. The CDR3 region has the DNA TGTGCCAGCAGTTTTAATAGCAATCAGCCCCAGCATTTT.

The chain couples TRBV5-8 to TRBJ1-5; possible D gene TRBD1, 5 bases. The CDR3 length is 17 residues. V lost 4 bases and J lost 0, with 17 bases in between. Germline V gene lookup returns CDR1 SGHTS and CDR2 YDEGEE. In nucleotides, the CDR3 is TGTGCCAGCAGCCCGGGGCGGGGACTTTATAGCAATCAGCCCCAGCATTTT. Amino acid sequence: CASSPGRGLYSNQPQHF.

CDR3 DNA sequence: TGTGCCAGCTCCTTGACAGGGGGCTCTGGTGGCTACACCTTC. Protein sequence: CASSLTGGSGGYTF. This rearrangement joins TRBV6-4 to TRBJ1-2; 10 nucleotides match TRBD1. The V and J ends lost 8 bases and 7 bases, in that order; junction bases with no gene match: 10. The CDR3 has 14 amino acids. The germline gives CDR1 MRHNA, CDR2 SNTAGT.